The clone carrying this T cell receptor beta chain was counted ten times or more. Its antigen is not known. The sample belongs to a study of breast tumors, draining lymph nodes, adjacent tissues. In TCRdb, the multiplex PCR reads were re-called with MiXCR into one record per CDR3 protein. The sample contains under 350,000 distinct CDR3 sequences, roughly 30% of which appear only once. Samples came from axillary lymph nodes draining the breast cancer. Study observations and caveats: Tumor and nontumor repertoires were significantly more similar in luminal-like than in basal-like breast cancer. That most tumor T cells come from lymph nodes remained unproven.

The sequence came from a female donor with breast cancer. Some clones in this sample may be carry-over from other donors' samples. Sequences were obtained from axillary lymph node tissue.

The CDR3 DNA follows: TGTGCCAGCAGTTTACGACAGGGGGGAGTCGGGGAGCTGTTTTTT. As protein: CASSLRQGGVGELFF. J is TRBJ2-2 and V is TRBV12-3 or TRBV12-4, with 9 bases that match TRBD1. Losses at the gene ends were 2 bases for V and 7 bases for J; bases not matched to a gene: 5. This CDR3 has 15 residues.